This TCR beta chain was documented in a study of cytomegalovirus exposure and HLA in healthy donors (dated by TCRdb to about 2017). About the investigation overall: An earlier analysis of under 600 of the donors reported approximately 290 Gb of sequence data and 100 million to 130 million unique TCR beta sequences from 150 million to 200 million T cells. An early release that covered fewer than 750 HLA-typed donors contained approximately 300 gigabases of sequencing data and tens of millions of unique TCR sequences. Of the roughly 400 genotyped donors, around 81% fell in the genetic ancestry cluster associated with self-reported Caucasian donors. The aim of the study was to test whether cataloging public T cell receptors could identify signatures of past pathogen exposure. The study used immunosequencing to profile the T cell repertoires of approximately 650 subjects and linked those repertoires to cytomegalovirus serostatus. Along with the approximately 670-subject first cohort, a separate validation cohort of around 110 different subjects was used. High-throughput TCR immunosequencing, statistical association of individual TCRs with disease status, and machine learning were combined to predict cytomegalovirus infection status. To study patterns of TCR occurrence, a later analysis re-analyzed previously published TCR beta repertoires from 666 donors and added high-resolution HLA genotyping. In the later analysis, no new phenotypic data were used to find candidate immune exposures; instead, reliance was placed on TCR beta sequences and their occurrence across donors. To decide whether each TCR beta V gene segment behaved as functional or pseudogenic, an earlier analysis of some 570 of the donors relied on high-throughput TCR beta sequencing. Donor age, sex, ethnicity and CMV serostatus were collected together with the repertoire data. A later genetic analysis used genome-wide SNP genotypes for about 55% of the 666 donors, treating that subset as a discovery cohort. All discovery cohort repertoires had been generated on a single sequencing platform. HLA typing covered class I and class II loci at four-digit resolution. The number of typed donors differed by locus: about 620-640 for A, B, C, DRB1 and DQB1; 500 to 550 for DQA1; 606 for DPA1; and some 450 for DPB1. A handful of DR-DQ haplotypes were handled as single units for association and clustering because linkage in the cohort was strong. Among some 410 genotyped donors of the cohort, an average of approximately 240,000 unique TCR beta nucleotide sequences were sequenced per donor, roughly 20% of them non-productive. The study at large found these results: The cohort was sequenced for TCR beta chains only, and without alpha or paired-chain data the features that could be detected were limited. A later analysis found that TCR association rates varied across HLA loci, with DRB1 alleles showing the most associated TCRs and HLA-C alleles the fewest. Linkage disequilibrium might explain the correlated functional status among segregating V segments, but an unknown experimental factor could not be excluded. A further reported finding was that TCR beta sequences accurately predicted the HLA-A and HLA-B alleles for most subjects in the first cohort. Assigning TCR associations to individual alleles was difficult when HLA alleles, especially DR and DQ, strongly co-occurred. Because counts were too low, some 17 rarely observed V segments, including chromosome 9 orphons, were left out of the earlier analysis of 587 of the donors. In a later analysis, several top co-occurrence clusters were reported to appear linked to parvovirus B19, influenza, CMV and Epstein-Barr virus. The sequencing pipeline was judged likely to have produced a cluster of highly shared sequence variants as a technical artifact. It was suggested by the authors that the approach could potentially be generalized to other disease states and immunological phenotypes. Roughly uniform sequencing depth across donors was assumed in presence/absence analyses, although this assumption may not hold. In a later genetic analysis, fewer N-insertions in productive TCRs were reported among donors in an Asian-associated ancestry cluster than the roughly 700-donor mean. HLA typing was unavailable for some donors at each locus, so association tests used only the typed subset. In a later analysis, most CMV-associated TCR beta chains were found to appear HLA-restricted, with HLA associations seemingly driven largely by CMV exposure. The study listed approximately 150 TCR beta chains as associated with cytomegalovirus. Cytomegalovirus status was reported to be diagnosed by the classifier with high specificity and sensitivity in both the original and validation cohorts. Some IMGT-functional V segments, including TRBV6-2 and TRBV6-3, could not be distinguished by the 87-base-pair reads and were therefore excluded. For the cohort, immune exposure information was limited to CMV serostatus. A later genetic analysis associated a missense DCLRE1C variant with V-gene and J-gene trimming of TCR beta chains, and an independent cohort replicated the association. Compared with equally common non-associated chains, HLA-associated TCR beta chains in a later analysis were more clonally expanded and had lower generation probabilities. In vitro tests confirmed that three of the cytomegalovirus-associated TCR beta chains recognize cytomegalovirus antigens. A later analysis associated around 16,000 TCR beta sequences with specific HLA alleles at a false discovery rate of 0.05. Most TCR sequences were seen in very few donors, while some public TCRs were found in many individuals. In an earlier analysis of approximately 590 of the donors, most TCR beta V segments appeared in productive rearrangements about 87% or about 30% of the time, broadly matching IMGT annotations.

In total, 666 healthy bone marrow donors made up the cohort. All cohort members were sampled while nominally healthy, although unrecorded immune exposures were likely present. The donor was CMV seronegative and belonged to the group of roughly 330 seronegative cohort members. Every donor gave a peripheral blood sample, and the peripheral blood mononuclear cells from that sample were used for TCR beta sequencing. Genomic DNA was extracted from the blood cell samples with the Qiagen DNeasy Blood Extraction Kit. Compared with germline, V lacks 5 bases and J lacks 4 bases; bases without a gene match: 9. CDR1 and CDR2 are read off the germline V gene as MNHNS and SASEGT. The CDR3 sequence holds 15 residues, the cysteine and phenylalanine included. The sequence is cut down to CDR3 DNA, 45 bases in frame from base 1. The library came from the immunoSEQ multiplex PCR assay. For the multiplex PCR, a mixture combining 60 forward primers for TCR Vbeta segments and 13 reverse primers for TCR Jbeta segments was used. A multiplex PCR assay on genomic DNA amplified the CDR3 region of rearranged TCR beta genes. The amplified TCR beta libraries were sequenced on the Illumina HiSeq System as 87-base-pair reads. Per the authors' processing: A later analysis counted tens of millions of unique TCR beta chains across the 700 or so repertoires, and some 11 million of these chains were shared by at least two donors. Raw reads were error-corrected and collapsed into unique sequences by a nearest-neighbor algorithm in which closely related sequences were merged to remove PCR and sequencing errors. V, D and J gene segments were assigned by aligning CDR3 sequences to IMGT reference sequences. For a sequence to be retained, at least a six-nucleotide match to both a V gene segment and a J gene segment was required. A rearrangement was called productive if the CDR3 had no stop codons and remained in frame with V and J, and every other rearrangement was called non-productive. CDR3 was defined according to IMGT convention as the region running from the second conserved V-encoded cysteine to the conserved J-encoded phenylalanine. The earlier analysis of some 600 of the donors excluded sequences that lacked an unambiguous match to a single V gene segment. An earlier analysis of a few hundred of the donors classified V segments as functional when productive rearrangements were above 56.7% and as segregating when the standard deviation between donors was above 5%. A statistical classification framework was built for diagnosing cytomegalovirus status from the catalog of TCR beta chain sequences. In a later analysis, V and J genes were assigned by comparing TCR nucleotide sequences against IMGT/GENE-DB human TR gene sequences. Using the TCRdist pipeline, a later analysis assigned CDR3 sequences along with most-parsimonious VDJ recombination scenarios. A later analysis defined each TCR beta chain by its CDR3 amino acid sequence plus V-gene family, and excluded reads lacking a unique V-gene family. As a way to deal with suspected cross-contamination and a sequencing artifact, a later analysis dropped over 550 nucleotide sequences that were highly shared and had low generation probability. A later analysis calculated a clonal expansion index for each public chain from normalized within-repertoire ranks of inferred template counts. In a later analysis, generation probabilities were computed with a VDJ recombination model fitted to out-of-frame rearrangements, and the resulting probabilities were checked against IGoR. Hypergeometric tests were used in a later analysis to score TCR-TCR, TCR-HLA and TCR-CMV co-occurrence, with a repertoire-size bias correction applied to the TCR pairs. False discovery rates were estimated in a later analysis by permuting HLA or CMV assignments 20 times. In a later analysis, co-occurring TCRs were grouped using DBSCAN, and TCRdist sequence similarity was added for clustering within HLA-allele-positive subsets. Repertoires with fewer than 30,000 or more than 120,000 public chains, plus five repertoires with anomalous nucleotide sharing, were excluded from co-occurrence clustering. The table comes from immuneACCESS by way of TCRdb, which keeps in-frame sequences with V and J called. Part of the clones is missing from these tables; in studies checked, under half for an unresolved V gene and the rest for unknown reasons. From that table come the V and J calls and clone size; the DNA was used to work out D and trimming. This sample comprises roughly 180,000 clones, 75% of them detected only once. The ten largest clones capture around 2.4% of the sample.

A note on this clone: Its target antigen remains unknown. Per-base qualities were not stored, and no clone one base away is much larger.

The rearranged segments are TRBV6-1 and TRBJ2-3; TRBD1 agrees with 7 junctional bases. The sequenced sample was PBMCs. The receptor was derived from a female donor in good health and CMV-seronegative. The nucleotide sequence reads TGTGCCAGCAGTCGAGACAGGGCGGTAGCAGATACGCAGTATTTT. Its coded protein is CASSRDRAVADTQYF.